In its sample, the clone carrying this TCR beta chain was seen once. The V gene's germline CDR1 is LNHDA and CDR2 SQIVND (reference sequence). The CDR3 spans 15 residues. V lost 5 bases to trimming and J lost 5 bases, with 19 bases between them. The entry originates in a study of T cells after yellow fever vaccination. Each CDR3 protein is one row after TCRdb ran MiXCR on the 5' RACE reads. The sample lists about 230,000 distinct CDR3 sequences, 6.5% to 7.5% occurring once. The source of this sequence is a man aged 25-45 years who received the YFV17D yellow fever vaccine. The sequencing used CD4+ T cells sorted from PBMCs, collected on the day of the yellow fever booster vaccination. This chain connects TRBV19 to TRBJ2-7; tentatively, D is TRBD1 or TRBD2 (7 bases each). For the CDR3, the DNA is TGTGCCAGTAGTTCAGGGGGGGTAATGGTCGACGAGCAGTACTTC. It yields the protein CASSSGGVMVDEQYF.